The 15 T cell receptor beta chains below all came from one sample that was sequenced in a study of T cell repertoires in cytomegalovirus infection. Via MiXCR, TCRdb re-called the reads, giving one row per CDR3 protein. The table records hundreds of thousands of distinct CDR3 sequences, 33% of them present only once. For these TCRs, the target antigens are not known. The specimen comprised cultured PBMCs, sampled from culture after CMV antigen stimulation. All receptors come from a human donor in good health (CMV status not recorded). Some clones in this sample may be carry-over from other donors' samples.

The table lists this clonotype with a count of one. The J gene is TRBJ2-5, the V gene TRBV11-2; tentatively, D is TRBD1 (5 bases). The CDR3 extends over 14 amino acids. Germline CDR1 is SGHAT and CDR2 is FQNNGV. Deletions cut 5 bases from V and 4 bases from J, with 14 bases between. The CDR3 sequence: CASSNIQVRETQYF. The CDR3 DNA reads as TGTGCCAGCAGCAACATACAGGTTCGAGAGACCCAGTACTTC.

The chain employs TRBV6-6 and TRBJ1-1; no firm D call. From germline, CDR1 is MNHNY and CDR2 SVGAGI (reference sequence). This CDR3 has 14 residues. Deletions cut 5 bases from V and 4 bases from J, with 14 bases between. This chain's CDR3 is CASSRPSDGTEAFF. The CDR3 coding sequence is TGTGCCAGCAGTAGACCTTCCGATGGCACTGAAGCTTTCTTT.

This chain joins TRBV7-2 and TRBJ1-5; weak D call: TRBD1 (5 bases). CDR1 and CDR2 (germline): SGHTA, FQGNSA. The CDR3 covers 15 residues. Trimming removed 7 bases from V and 0 bases from J, with 13 bases in between. In nucleotides, the CDR3 is TGTGCCAGCACCCCGACAGTGTATAGCAATCAGCCCCAGCATTTT. Its protein product is CASTPTVYSNQPQHF.

The V and J genes are TRBV6-2 or TRBV6-3 and TRBJ2-1, with TRBD2 identical over 10 bases. Germline CDR1 is MNHEY and CDR2 is SVGEGT. CDR3 length equals 17 residues. Germline trimming cut 0 bases from V and 8 bases from J; bases unmatched to any gene: 10. The CDR3 region is CASSYSRLAGVADEQFF. CDR3 coding DNA: TGTGCCAGCAGTTACTCGCGCCTAGCGGGAGTCGCCGATGAGCAGTTCTTC.

V usage is TRBV7-2 and J usage is TRBJ1-2; D ambiguous. V was clipped by 5 bases and J by 0 bases, with 10 bases between them. Germline V gives CDR1 SGHTA, CDR2 FQGNSA. The CDR3 sequence is 14 residues long. In nucleotides, the CDR3 is TGTGCCAGCAGCCCACCCGCGGCTAACTATGGCTACACCTTC. This codes for CASSPPAANYGYTF.

The chain has TRBV6-2 or TRBV6-3 and TRBJ1-5; TRBD1 aligns across 9 bases. Germline V gives CDR1 MNHEY, CDR2 SVGEGT. CDR3 length equals 17 residues. V shed 4 bases and J 4 bases; nucleotides not matched to a gene: 11. CDR3 DNA: TGTGCCAGCAGTTGGGACAGGGATAATTCTGTGAATCAGCCCCAGCATTTT. This gives the protein CASSWDRDNSVNQPQHF.

This chain uses TRBV11-3 with TRBJ2-1; 10 nucleotides line up with TRBD2. The V segment lost 4 bases and the J segment 6 bases; nucleotides outside the gene matches: 9. The CDR3 contains 16 residues. CDR1 is SGHNT and CDR2 is YENEEA in the germline V gene. CDR3 in DNA: TGTGCCAGCAGCTCCCTTAAGCGGGAGGGCCGCAATGAGCAGTTCTTC. Translating gives CASSSLKREGRNEQFF.

The chain has TRBV12-3 or TRBV12-4 and TRBJ2-1; 11 bases fit TRBD2. The CDR3 is 17 amino acids. Unmatched junction bases numbered 5, after V lost 0 bases and J lost 4 bases. CDR3: CASSLAGTSGSYNEQFF. The CDR3 coding sequence is TGTGCCAGCAGTTTAGCGGGGACTAGCGGTTCGTACAATGAGCAGTTCTTC.

This chain joins TRBV6-5 and TRBJ2-1; TRBD2 matches 12 bases. Germline values: CDR1 MNHEY, CDR2 SVGAGI. V shed 7 bases and J 7 bases; nucleotides not matched to a gene: 8. CDR3 length equals 15 residues. The CDR3 DNA reads as TGTGCCAGCATGCTAGCGGGAGGGCCCCCAAATGAGCAGTTCTTC. It codes for CASMLAGGPPNEQFF.

The chain recombines TRBV15 with TRBJ2-2, with D tentatively TRBD1 or TRBD2 (7 bases each). The ends were cut back, 8 bases at V and 6 bases at J, with 16 bases in the middle. The germline V gene has CDR1 LNHNV and CDR2 YYDKDF (reference sequence). CDR3 size: 14 residues. In DNA, the CDR3 is TGTGCCACCGCCACAGGGGCGGGAGCCGGGGAGCTGTTTTTT. It is translated as CATATGAGAGELFF.

This clonotype was seen ten or more times. This chain connects TRBV7-2 to TRBJ1-2; D may be TRBD1 (6 bases). V dropped 7 bases and J dropped 4 bases, with 13 bases sitting between them. Germline V gives CDR1 SGHTA, CDR2 FQGNSA. The CDR3 is made up of 13 amino acids. CDR3 amino acids: CASNIGGAYGYTF. The DNA for the CDR3 is TGTGCCAGCAATATTGGGGGGGCCTATGGCTACACCTTC.

This clonotype was counted between two and nine times. The gene calls are TRBV6-2 or TRBV6-3 and TRBJ2-1, with 7 bases that match TRBD1. CDR1 and CDR2 (germline): MNHEY, SVGEGT. Germline trimming cut 5 bases from V and 6 bases from J; bases unmatched to any gene: 10. The CDR3 runs to 15 residues. CDR3 region: CASSTDRVDGNEQFF. The CDR3 coding sequence is TGTGCCAGCAGTACCGACAGGGTCGACGGCAATGAGCAGTTCTTC.

The J gene is TRBJ1-5, the V gene TRBV4-1; D might be TRBD1 (6 bases). V dropped 7 bases and J dropped 1 base, with 14 bases sitting between them. This CDR3 region has 15 residues. The germline CDR1 and CDR2 sequences are MGHRA and YSYEKL. CDR3 DNA: TGCGCCAGCACCGGGGGGGGGCTGAGCAATCAGCCCCAGCATTTT. Protein product: CASTGGGLSNQPQHF.

This clonotype showed up just once. The rearrangement joins TRBV15 to TRBJ1-4; no clear D. This CDR3 region has 15 residues. Trimming removed 0 bases from V and 6 bases from J, with 11 bases in between. Germline CDR1 and CDR2: LNHNV and YYDKDF (reference sequence). DNA of the CDR3: TGTGCCACCAGCAGAGAAGATGAGGTCTATGAAAAACTGTTTTTT. It yields the protein CATSREDEVYEKLFF.

The CDR3 spells CASSLPGLATDTQYF. Written as DNA, the CDR3 is TGTGCCAGCAGCTTACCGGGACTTGCCACAGATACGCAGTATTTT. This rearrangement joins TRBV7-2 to TRBJ2-3; perhaps TRBD2 as D (6 bases). CDR3 length: 15 amino acids. The germline CDR1 and CDR2 sequences are SGHTA and FQGNSA. The V and J ends lost 2 bases and 2 bases respectively, with 11 bases between them.